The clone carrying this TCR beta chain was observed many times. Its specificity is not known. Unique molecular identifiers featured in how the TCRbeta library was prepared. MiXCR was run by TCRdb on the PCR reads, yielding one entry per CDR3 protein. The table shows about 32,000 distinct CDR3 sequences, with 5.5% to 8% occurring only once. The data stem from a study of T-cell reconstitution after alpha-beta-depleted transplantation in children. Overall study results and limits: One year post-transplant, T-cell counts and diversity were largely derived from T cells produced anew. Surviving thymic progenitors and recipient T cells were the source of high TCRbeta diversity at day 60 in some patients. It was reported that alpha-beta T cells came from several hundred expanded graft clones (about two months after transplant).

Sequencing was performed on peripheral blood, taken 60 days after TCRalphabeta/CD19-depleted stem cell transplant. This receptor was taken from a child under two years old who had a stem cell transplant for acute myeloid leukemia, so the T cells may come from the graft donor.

The CDR3 loop is CSAKSGYEQFF. CDR3 nucleotides: TGCAGTGCTAAATCGGGTTATGAGCAGTTCTTC. The chain uses TRBV20-1 and TRBJ2-1; D gene uncertain. The V end lost 4 bases, the J end lost 8 bases, and 9 bases lay between the germline ends. The CDR3 covers 11 residues. Looked up from germline, CDR1 is DFQATT and CDR2 is SNEGSKA (reference sequence).